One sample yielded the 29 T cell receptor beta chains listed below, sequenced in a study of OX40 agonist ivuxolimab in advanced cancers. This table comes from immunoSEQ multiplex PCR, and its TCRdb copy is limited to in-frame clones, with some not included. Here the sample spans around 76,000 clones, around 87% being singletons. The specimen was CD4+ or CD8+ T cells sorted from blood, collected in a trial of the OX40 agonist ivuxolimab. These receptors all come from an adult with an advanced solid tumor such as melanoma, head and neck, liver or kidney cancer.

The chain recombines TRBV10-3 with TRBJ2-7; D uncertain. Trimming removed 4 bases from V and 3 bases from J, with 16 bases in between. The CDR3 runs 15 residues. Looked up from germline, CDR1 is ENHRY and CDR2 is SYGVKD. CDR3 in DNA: TGTGCCATCAGTGTTAGGGCTGGGCAGGACTACGAGCAGTACTTC. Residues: CAISVRAGQDYEQYF.

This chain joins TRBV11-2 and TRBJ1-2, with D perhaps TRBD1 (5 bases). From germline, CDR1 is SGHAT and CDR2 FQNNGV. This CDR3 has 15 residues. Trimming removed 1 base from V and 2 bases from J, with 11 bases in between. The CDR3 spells CASSLAGTRNYGYTF. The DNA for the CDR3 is TGTGCCAGCAGCTTAGCAGGGACCCGAAACTATGGCTACACCTTC.

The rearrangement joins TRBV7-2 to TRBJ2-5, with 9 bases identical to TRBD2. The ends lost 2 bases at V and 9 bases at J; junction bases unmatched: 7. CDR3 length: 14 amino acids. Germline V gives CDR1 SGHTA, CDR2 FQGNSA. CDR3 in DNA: TGTGCCAGCAGCTTACCGGCGGGGGGGCGGGCCCAGTACTTC. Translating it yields CASSLPAGGRAQYF. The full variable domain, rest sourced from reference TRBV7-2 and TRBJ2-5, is GAGVSQSPSNKVTEKGKDVELRCDPISGHTALYWYRQSLGQGLEFLIYFQGNSAPDKSGLPSDRFSAERTGGSVSTLTIQRTQQEDSAVYLCASSLPAGGRAQYFGPGTRLLVL.

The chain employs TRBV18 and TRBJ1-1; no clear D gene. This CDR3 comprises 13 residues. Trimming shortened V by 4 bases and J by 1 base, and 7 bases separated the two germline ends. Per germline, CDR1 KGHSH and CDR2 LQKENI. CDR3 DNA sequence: TGTGCCAGCTCACAGGGAGCGAACACTGAAGCTTTCTTT. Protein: CASSQGANTEAFF.

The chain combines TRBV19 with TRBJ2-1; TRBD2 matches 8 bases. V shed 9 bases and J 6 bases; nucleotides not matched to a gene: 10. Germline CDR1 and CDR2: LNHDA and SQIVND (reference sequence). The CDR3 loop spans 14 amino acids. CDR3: CARDKIAGRNEQFF. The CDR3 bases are TGTGCCAGAGATAAAATAGCGGGACGCAATGAGCAGTTCTTC.

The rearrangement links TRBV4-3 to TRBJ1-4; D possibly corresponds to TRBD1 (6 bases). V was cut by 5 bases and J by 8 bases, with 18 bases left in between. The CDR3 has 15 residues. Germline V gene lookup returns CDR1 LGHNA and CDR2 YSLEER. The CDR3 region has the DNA TGCGCCAGCAGCGACCAGGGGCTTTTTGGAGAAAAACTGTTTTTT. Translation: CASSDQGLFGEKLFF.

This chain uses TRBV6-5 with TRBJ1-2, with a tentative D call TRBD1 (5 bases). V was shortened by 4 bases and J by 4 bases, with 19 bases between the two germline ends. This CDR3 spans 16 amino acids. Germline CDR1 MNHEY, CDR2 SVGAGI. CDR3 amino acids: CASSSRRARGSYGYTF. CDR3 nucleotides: TGTGCCAGCAGTTCCCGGAGGGCGCGGGGGAGCTATGGCTACACCTTC.

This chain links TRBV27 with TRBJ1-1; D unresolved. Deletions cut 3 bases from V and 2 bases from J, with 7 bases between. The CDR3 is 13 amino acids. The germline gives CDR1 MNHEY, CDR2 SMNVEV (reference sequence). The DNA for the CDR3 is TGTGCCAGCAGTTTTCAGGCCAACACTGAAGCTTTCTTT. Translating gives CASSFQANTEAFF.

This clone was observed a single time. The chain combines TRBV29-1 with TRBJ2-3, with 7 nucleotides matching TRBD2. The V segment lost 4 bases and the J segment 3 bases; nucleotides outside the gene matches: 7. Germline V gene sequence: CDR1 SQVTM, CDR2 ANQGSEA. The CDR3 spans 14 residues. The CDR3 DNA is TGCAGCGTTGTTGGCGGACTAGGGACAGATACGCAGTATTTT. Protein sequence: CSVVGGLGTDTQYF.

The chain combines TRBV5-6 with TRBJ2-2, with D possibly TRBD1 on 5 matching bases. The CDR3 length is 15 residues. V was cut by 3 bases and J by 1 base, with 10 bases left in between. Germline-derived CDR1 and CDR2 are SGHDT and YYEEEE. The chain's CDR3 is CASSWVQGNTGELFF. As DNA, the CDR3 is TGTGCCAGCAGCTGGGTCCAGGGGAACACCGGGGAGCTGTTTTTT.

In nucleotides, the CDR3 is TGTGCCAGCTCACCTTCATTGAGTAAGAACACTGAAGCTTTCTTT. It translates to CASSPSLSKNTEAFF. The chain recombines TRBV18 with TRBJ1-1; D uncertain. The V end lost 3 bases, the J end lost 1 base, and 12 bases lay between the germline ends. Germline lookup yields CDR1 KGHSH and CDR2 LQKENI. The CDR3 has 15 residues.

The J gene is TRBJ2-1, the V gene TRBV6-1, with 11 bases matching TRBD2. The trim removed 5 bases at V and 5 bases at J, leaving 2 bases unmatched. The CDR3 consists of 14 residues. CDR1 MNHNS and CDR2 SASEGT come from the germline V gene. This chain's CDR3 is CASSLAGGNNEQFF. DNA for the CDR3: TGTGCCAGCAGTCTAGCGGGAGGTAACAATGAGCAGTTCTTC.

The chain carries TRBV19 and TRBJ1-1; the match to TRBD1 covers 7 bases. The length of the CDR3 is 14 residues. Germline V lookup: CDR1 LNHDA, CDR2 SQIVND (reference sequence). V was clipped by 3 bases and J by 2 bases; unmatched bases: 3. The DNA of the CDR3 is TGTGCCAGTAGTATGAGACAGGGAAACACTGAAGCTTTCTTT. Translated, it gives CASSMRQGNTEAFF.

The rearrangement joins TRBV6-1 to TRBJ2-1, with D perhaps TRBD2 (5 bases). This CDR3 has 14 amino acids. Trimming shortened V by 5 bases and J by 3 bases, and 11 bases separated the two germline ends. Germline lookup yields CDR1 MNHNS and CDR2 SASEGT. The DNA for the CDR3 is TGTGCCAGCAGTCCTTCTAGCATCTACAATGAGCAGTTCTTC. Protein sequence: CASSPSSIYNEQFF.

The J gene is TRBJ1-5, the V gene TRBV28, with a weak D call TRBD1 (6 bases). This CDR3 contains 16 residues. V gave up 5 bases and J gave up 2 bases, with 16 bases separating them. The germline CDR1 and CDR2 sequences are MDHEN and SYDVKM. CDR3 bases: TGTGCCAGCAGTCTGAAGGGGGTGCCTGGCAATCAGCCCCAGCATTTT. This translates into CASSLKGVPGNQPQHF.

The CDR3 is CASSSLGQGRGYTF. In nucleotides, the CDR3 is TGTGCCAGCAGCTCCCTAGGACAGGGTCGAGGCTACACCTTC. This chain links TRBV5-4 with TRBJ1-2, with 8 nucleotides matching TRBD1. From germline, CDR1 is SGHNT and CDR2 YYREEE (reference sequence). The CDR3 runs to 14 residues. The V gene end was trimmed by 3 bases and the J gene end by 8 bases; junction bases not matched to a gene: 9.

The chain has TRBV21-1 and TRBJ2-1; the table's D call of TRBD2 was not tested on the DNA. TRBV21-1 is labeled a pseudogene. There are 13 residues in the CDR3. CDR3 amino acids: CASSSKAGAEQFF. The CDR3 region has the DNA TGTGCCAGCAGCTCCAAAGCGGGAGCTGAGCAGTTCTTC.

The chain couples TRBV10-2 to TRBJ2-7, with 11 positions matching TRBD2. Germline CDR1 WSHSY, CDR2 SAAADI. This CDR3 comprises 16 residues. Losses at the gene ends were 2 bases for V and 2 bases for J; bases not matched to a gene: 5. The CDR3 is CASSEGLAGGPYEQYF. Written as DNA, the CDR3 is TGCGCCAGCAGTGAGGGTCTAGCGGGGGGTCCCTACGAGCAGTACTTC.

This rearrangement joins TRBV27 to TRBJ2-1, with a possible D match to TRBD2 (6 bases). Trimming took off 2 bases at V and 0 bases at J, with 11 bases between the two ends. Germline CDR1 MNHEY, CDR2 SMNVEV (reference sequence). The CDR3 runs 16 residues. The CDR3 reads CASSLLGGISYNEQFF. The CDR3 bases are TGTGCCAGCAGTTTACTGGGAGGTATCTCCTACAATGAGCAGTTCTTC.

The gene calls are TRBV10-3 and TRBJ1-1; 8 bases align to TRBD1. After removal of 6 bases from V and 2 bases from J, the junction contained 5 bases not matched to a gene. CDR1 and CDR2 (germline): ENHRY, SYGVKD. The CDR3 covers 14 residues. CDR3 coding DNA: TGTGCCATCAGATGGACAGGGTTAAACACTGAAGCTTTCTTT. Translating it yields CAIRWTGLNTEAFF.

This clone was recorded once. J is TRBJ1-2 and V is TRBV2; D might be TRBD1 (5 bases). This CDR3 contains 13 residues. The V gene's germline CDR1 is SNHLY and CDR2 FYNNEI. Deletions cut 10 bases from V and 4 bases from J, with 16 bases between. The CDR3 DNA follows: TGTGCCACCACAATGGGGGGACGCTATGGCTACACCTTC. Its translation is CATTMGGRYGYTF.

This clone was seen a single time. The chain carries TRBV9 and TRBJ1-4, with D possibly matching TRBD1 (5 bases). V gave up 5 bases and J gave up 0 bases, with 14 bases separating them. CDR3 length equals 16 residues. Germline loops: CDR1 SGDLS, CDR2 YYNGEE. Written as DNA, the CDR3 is TGTGCCAGCAGTTCCGGGACGGTTTCAACTAATGAAAAACTGTTTTTT. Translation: CASSSGTVSTNEKLFF.

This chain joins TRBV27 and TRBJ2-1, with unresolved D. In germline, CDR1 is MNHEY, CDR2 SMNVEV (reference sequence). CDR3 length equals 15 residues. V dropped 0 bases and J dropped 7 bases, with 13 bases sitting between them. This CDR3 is CASSLSWVERNEQFF. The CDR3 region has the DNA TGTGCCAGCAGTTTATCGTGGGTGGAGCGTAATGAGCAGTTCTTC.

The CDR3 loop reads CASSTSDGHEQYF. CDR3 DNA sequence: TGTGCCAGCTCTACGTCTGATGGTCACGAGCAGTACTTC. V usage is TRBV18 and J usage is TRBJ2-7; D not certain. The CDR3 loop spans 13 amino acids. V shed 6 bases and J shed 5 bases, with 14 bases lying between them. Germline CDR1 is KGHSH and CDR2 is LQKENI.

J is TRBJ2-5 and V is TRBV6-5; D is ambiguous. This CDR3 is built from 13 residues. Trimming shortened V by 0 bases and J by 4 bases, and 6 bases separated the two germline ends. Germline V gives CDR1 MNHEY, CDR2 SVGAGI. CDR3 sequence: CASSYSMVETQYF. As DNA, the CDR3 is TGTGCCAGCAGTTACTCGATGGTAGAGACCCAGTACTTC.

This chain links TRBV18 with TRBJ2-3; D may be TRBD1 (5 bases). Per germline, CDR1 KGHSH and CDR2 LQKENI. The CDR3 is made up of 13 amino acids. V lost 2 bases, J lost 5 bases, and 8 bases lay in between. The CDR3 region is CASSPGAGDTQYF. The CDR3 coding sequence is TGTGCCAGCTCACCAGGGGCAGGAGATACGCAGTATTTT.

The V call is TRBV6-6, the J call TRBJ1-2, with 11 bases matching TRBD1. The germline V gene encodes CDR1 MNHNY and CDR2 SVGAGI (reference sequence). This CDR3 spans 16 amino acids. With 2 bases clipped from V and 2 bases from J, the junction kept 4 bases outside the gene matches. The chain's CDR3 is CASSYPGQGGNYGYTF. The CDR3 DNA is TGTGCCAGCAGTTACCCGGGACAGGGGGGAAACTATGGCTACACCTTC.

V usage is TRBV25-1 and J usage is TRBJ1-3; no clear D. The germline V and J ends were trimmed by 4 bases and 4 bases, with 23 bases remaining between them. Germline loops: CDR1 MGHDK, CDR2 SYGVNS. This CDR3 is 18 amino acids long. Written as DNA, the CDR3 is TGTGCCAGCAGTGGGAAATCGGACGGATCCTCACTCGGAAACACCATATATTTT. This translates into CASSGKSDGSSLGNTIYF.

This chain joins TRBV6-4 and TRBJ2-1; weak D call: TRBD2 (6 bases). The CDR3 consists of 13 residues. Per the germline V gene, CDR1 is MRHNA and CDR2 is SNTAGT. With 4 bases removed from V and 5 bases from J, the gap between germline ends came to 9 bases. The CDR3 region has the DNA TGTGCCAGCAGTGTGGGACTTAACAATGAGCAGTTCTTC. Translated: CASSVGLNNEQFF.